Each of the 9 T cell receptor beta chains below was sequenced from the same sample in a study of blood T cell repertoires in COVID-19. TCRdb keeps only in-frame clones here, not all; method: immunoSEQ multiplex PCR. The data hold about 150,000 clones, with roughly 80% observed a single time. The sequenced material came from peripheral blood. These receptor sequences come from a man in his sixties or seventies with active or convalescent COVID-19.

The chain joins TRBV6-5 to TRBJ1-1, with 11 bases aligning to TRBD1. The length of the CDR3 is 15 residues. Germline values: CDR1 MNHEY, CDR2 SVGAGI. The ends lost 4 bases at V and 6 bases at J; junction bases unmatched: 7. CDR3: CASSLRTGGASEAFF. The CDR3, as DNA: TGTGCCAGCAGTTTACGGACAGGGGGCGCCTCTGAAGCTTTCTTT.

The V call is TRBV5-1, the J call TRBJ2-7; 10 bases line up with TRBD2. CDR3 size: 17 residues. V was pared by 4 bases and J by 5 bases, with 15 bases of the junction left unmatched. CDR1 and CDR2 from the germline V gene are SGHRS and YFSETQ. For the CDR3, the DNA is TGCGCCAGCAGCGCCTCTAGCGGGAGAAGGCTAACGCACGAGCAGTACTTC. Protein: CASSASSGRRLTHEQYF.

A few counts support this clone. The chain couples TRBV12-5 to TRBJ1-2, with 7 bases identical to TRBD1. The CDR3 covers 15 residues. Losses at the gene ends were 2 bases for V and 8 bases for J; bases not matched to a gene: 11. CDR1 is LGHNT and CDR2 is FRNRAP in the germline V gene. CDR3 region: CASGLPSTGVKGYTF. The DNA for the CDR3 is TGTGCTAGTGGTTTGCCTTCTACAGGGGTCAAGGGCTACACCTTC.

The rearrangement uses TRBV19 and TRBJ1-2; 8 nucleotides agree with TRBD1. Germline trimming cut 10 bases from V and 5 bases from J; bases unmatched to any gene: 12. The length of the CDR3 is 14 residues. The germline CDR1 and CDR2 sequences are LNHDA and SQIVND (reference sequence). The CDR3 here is CATWTGYFGYGYTF. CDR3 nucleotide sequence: TGTGCCACCTGGACAGGGTACTTCGGTTATGGCTACACCTTC.

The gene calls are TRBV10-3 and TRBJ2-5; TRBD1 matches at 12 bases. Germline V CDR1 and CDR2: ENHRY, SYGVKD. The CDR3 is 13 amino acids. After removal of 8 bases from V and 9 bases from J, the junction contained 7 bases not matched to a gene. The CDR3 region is CAIQGGTGGAQYF. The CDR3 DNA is TGTGCCATCCAGGGGGGGACAGGGGGCGCCCAGTACTTC.

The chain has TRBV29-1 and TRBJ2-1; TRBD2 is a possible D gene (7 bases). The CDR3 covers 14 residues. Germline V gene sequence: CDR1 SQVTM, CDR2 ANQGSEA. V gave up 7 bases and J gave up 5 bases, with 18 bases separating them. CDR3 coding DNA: TGCAGCGCCCAAGGGGGGGGAGGGAACAATGAGCAGTTCTTC. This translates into CSAQGGGGNNEQFF.

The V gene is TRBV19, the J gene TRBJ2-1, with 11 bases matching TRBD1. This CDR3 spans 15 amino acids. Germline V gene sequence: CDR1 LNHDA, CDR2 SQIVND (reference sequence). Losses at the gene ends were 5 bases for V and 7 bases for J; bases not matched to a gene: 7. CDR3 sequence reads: CASSVGTGGFNEQFF. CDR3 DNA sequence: TGTGCCAGTAGTGTCGGGACAGGGGGGTTTAATGAGCAGTTCTTC.

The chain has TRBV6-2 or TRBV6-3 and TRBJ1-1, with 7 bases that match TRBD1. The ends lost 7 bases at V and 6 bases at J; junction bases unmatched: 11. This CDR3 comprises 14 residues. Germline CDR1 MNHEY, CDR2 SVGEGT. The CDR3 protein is CASNPTGKGAEAFF. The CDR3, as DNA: TGTGCCAGCAACCCGACAGGGAAGGGCGCTGAAGCTTTCTTT.

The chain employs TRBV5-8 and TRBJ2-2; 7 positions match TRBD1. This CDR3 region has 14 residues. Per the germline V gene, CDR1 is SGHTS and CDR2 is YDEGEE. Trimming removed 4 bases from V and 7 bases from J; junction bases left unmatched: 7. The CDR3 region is CASSQGQPLGELFF. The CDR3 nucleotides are TGTGCCAGCAGCCAGGGACAGCCACTCGGGGAGCTGTTTTTT. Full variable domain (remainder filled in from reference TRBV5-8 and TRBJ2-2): EAGVTQSPTHLIKTRGQQATLRCSPISGHTSVYWYQQALGLGLQFLLWYDEGEERNRGNFPPRFSGRQFPNYSSELNVNALELEDSALYLCASSQGQPLGELFFGEGSRLTVL.